The source of this TCR beta chain is a study of blood T cells in healthy people across ages. Germline V gene sequence: CDR1 DFQATT, CDR2 SNEGSKA (reference sequence). The CDR3 runs to 15 residues. V gave up 4 bases and J gave up 4 bases, with 16 bases separating them. Through a sample-barcoded 5' primer and a J-beta primer mix, a second PCR was run for roughly 7 to 12 cycles. TCRdb recomputed calls from the 5' RACE reads with MiXCR, one row per CDR3 protein. The data hold some 880,000 distinct CDR3 sequences, with around 34% observed a single time. General observations from the study: Total diversity from one million sequenced T cells was likely underestimated. Both naive CD4+ cell counts and diversity were greater in long-lived donors than in aged donors. A strong correlation was seen between TCR beta diversity and naive T cell percentage.

Remarks on this clonotype: Its target is not known.

Specimen: blood. This TCR derives from a man aged 18 to 29 in good health. The rearrangement uses TRBV20-1 and TRBJ2-2, with D perhaps TRBD1 or TRBD2 (6 bases each). CDR3 bases: TGCAGTGCTAAAGGAAGGGGGGACCTCACCGGGGAGCTGTTTTTT. Translating gives CSAKGRGDLTGELFF.